The 15 T cell receptor beta chains below come from one sample, sequenced in a study of T-cell memory formation after mild COVID-19. TCRdb reprocessed the 5' RACE reads with MiXCR, giving one entry per CDR3 protein. The data show about 280,000 distinct CDR3 sequences, with roughly 8.2% seen just once and approximately 23% held by the top ten. Sequencing was carried out using PBMCs or a T cell subset sorted from them (not recorded which). These receptors were collected from a man aged 18-30 years who had mild COVID-19 (a few samples of this study predate the infection). Cell type and time point are not known.

V is TRBV6-5 and J is TRBJ1-4; possibly TRBD1 for D (6 bases). Germline assignment: CDR1 MNHEY and CDR2 SVGAGI. The CDR3 spans 18 residues. Deletions cut 4 bases from V and 0 bases from J, with 18 bases between. The CDR3 nucleotides read TGTGCCAGCAGTTCCGAGGGGGGCAAGGCCGCAACTAATGAAAAACTGTTTTTT. This codes for CASSSEGGKAATNEKLFF.

With regard to this clonotype: The junction differs from germline at one of its ends, possibly a read error. The chain couples TRBV19 to TRBJ1-5, with D perhaps matching TRBD1 (5 bases). The CDR3 consists of 12 residues. CDR1 is LNHDA and CDR2 is SQIVND in the germline V gene (reference sequence). The CDR3 loop is CASSIGAGPKHF. The CDR3 nucleotides are TGTGCCAGTAGTATCGGGGCGGGGCCCAAGCATTTT.

The chain has TRBV7-2 and TRBJ2-3, with 8 bases matching TRBD2. V trimming: 5 bases; J trimming: 2 bases; junction bases outside the gene matches: 21. The germline V gene encodes CDR1 SGHTA and CDR2 FQGNSA. The CDR3 runs to 20 residues. The chain's CDR3 is CASSPSWGRGASPYTDTQYF. In nucleotides, the CDR3 is TGTGCCAGCAGCCCCTCCTGGGGGCGGGGGGCATCTCCTTACACAGATACGCAGTATTTT.

The rearrangement joins TRBV5-1 to TRBJ2-5, with 7 bases lining up with TRBD2. This CDR3 comprises 18 residues. CDR1 is SGHRS, CDR2 YFSETQ, per germline. Trimming removed 0 bases from V and 4 bases from J; junction bases left unmatched: 15. The CDR3 nucleotides are TGCGCCAGCAGCTTGGGAAATGGCGGGGGTCCGGCCCGAGAGACCCAGTACTTC. Residues: CASSLGNGGGPARETQYF.

The rearrangement joins TRBV9 to TRBJ1-2, with D perhaps TRBD1 (6 bases). The CDR3 covers 13 residues. V lost 3 bases and J 6 bases, leaving 12 bases between the germline ends. Germline CDR1 and CDR2: SGDLS and YYNGEE. The CDR3 here is CASSGDIYHGYTF. The CDR3 DNA follows: TGTGCCAGCAGCGGGGACATCTACCATGGCTACACCTTC.

This clonotype was counted between two and nine times. The chain has TRBV4-1 and TRBJ1-6; weak D call: TRBD1 (6 bases). V shed 0 bases and J shed 10 bases, with 16 bases lying between them. Looked up from germline, CDR1 is MGHRA and CDR2 is YSYEKL. The length of the CDR3 is 16 residues. CDR3: CASSQDSTGWTSPLHF. In DNA form, the CDR3 reads TGCGCCAGCAGCCAAGATAGCACAGGGTGGACCTCACCCCTCCACTTT.

This clonotype has just a few counts. V is TRBV29-1 and J is TRBJ1-1, with D perhaps TRBD1 (6 bases). With 7 bases removed from V and 6 bases from J, the gap between germline ends came to 12 bases. Germline CDR1 SQVTM, CDR2 ANQGSEA. The CDR3 is 11 residues long. The CDR3 nucleotides read TGCAGCGGCACAGGGTCCGCTGAAGCTTTCTTT. It yields the protein CSGTGSAEAFF. Based on the CDR3 plus reference TRBV29-1 and TRBJ1-1, the full variable domain is SAVISQKPSRDICQRGTSLTIQCQVDSQVTMMFWYRQQPGQSLTLIATANQGSEATYESGFVIDKFPISRPNLTFSTLTVSNMSPEDSSIYLCSGTGSAEAFFGQGTRLTVV.

This clonotype was seen at least ten times. This chain joins TRBV7-2 and TRBJ1-5, with 8 bases aligning to TRBD1. Germline assignment: CDR1 SGHTA and CDR2 FQGNSA. The CDR3 is 14 residues long. V was clipped by 5 bases and J by 7 bases; unmatched bases: 7. CDR3 amino acids: CASSAQGAGQPQHF. The DNA of the CDR3 is TGTGCCAGCAGCGCTCAGGGGGCAGGCCAGCCCCAGCATTTT.

This chain links TRBV7-3 with TRBJ2-6; a weak D match, TRBD1 (6 bases). Germline V gene sequence: CDR1 SGHTA, CDR2 FQGTGA. V was pared by 5 bases and J by 3 bases, with 17 bases between. This CDR3 has 17 residues. The CDR3 sequence: CASSATGNPGGANVLTF. The CDR3 region has the DNA TGTGCCAGCAGCGCTACAGGGAATCCTGGTGGGGCCAACGTCCTGACTTTC.

The rearrangement links TRBV4-1 to TRBJ2-1, with 15 bases matching TRBD2. With 0 bases clipped from V and 4 bases from J, the junction kept 4 bases outside the gene matches. The germline V gene has CDR1 MGHRA and CDR2 YSYEKL. The CDR3 contains 18 residues. The CDR3 protein is CASSQDPGLAGGYNEQFF. For the CDR3, the DNA is TGCGCCAGCAGCCAAGATCCAGGACTAGCGGGGGGGTACAATGAGCAGTTCTTC.

This clonotype was detected only a few times. The V gene is TRBV4-3, the J gene TRBJ2-1, with 8 bases aligning to TRBD2. Germline assignment: CDR1 LGHNA and CDR2 YSLEER. The CDR3 has 17 residues. The J segment lost 10 bases and the V segment lost 0 bases, leaving 14 bases of the junction unmatched. CDR3 protein: CASSQDGLAGPSGEQFF. The CDR3 DNA follows: TGCGCCAGCAGCCAAGATGGGCTAGCGGGTCCCTCAGGGGAGCAGTTCTTC.

This clonotype was seen repeatedly, ten times or more. The V gene is TRBV5-1, the J gene TRBJ2-1; D may correspond to TRBD1 or TRBD2 (5 bases each). V was trimmed by 5 bases and J by 1 base, leaving 16 bases between them. Germline assignment: CDR1 SGHRS and CDR2 YFSETQ. The CDR3 has 16 residues. Written as DNA, the CDR3 is TGCGCCAGCAGGACAACCGGGACCCTATCCTACAATGAGCAGTTCTTC. This gives the protein CASRTTGTLSYNEQFF.

This clonotype was seen ten or more times. The chain combines TRBV7-8 with TRBJ2-1, with D possibly being TRBD2 (5 bases). Trimming shortened V by 5 bases and J by 7 bases, and 15 bases separated the two germline ends. The CDR3 covers 14 residues. The germline V gene encodes CDR1 SGHVS and CDR2 FQNEAQ. CDR3 amino acids: CASSLRAVGNEQFF. The CDR3 DNA sequence: TGTGCCAGCAGCCTGAGGGCGGTCGGGAATGAGCAGTTCTTC. Using reference TRBV7-8 and TRBJ2-1 for the parts outside the CDR3, the full variable domain is GAGVSQSPRYKVAKRGQDVALRCDPISGHVSLFWYQQALGQGPEFLTYFQNEAQLDKSGLPSDRFFAERPEGSVSTLKIQRTQQEDSAVYLCASSLRAVGNEQFFGPGTRLTVL.

The J gene is TRBJ2-7, the V gene TRBV20-1, with D possibly called TRBD1 or TRBD2 (5 bases each). This CDR3 comprises 14 residues. The germline CDR1 and CDR2 sequences are DFQATT and SNEGSKA (reference sequence). Between the trimmed V and J ends, which lost 5 bases and 0 bases, there was a span of 14 bases. CDR3 sequence: CSAEGTSNSYEQYF. The CDR3, as DNA: TGCAGTGCTGAAGGGACCTCCAACTCCTACGAGCAGTACTTC.

This clonotype occurred a few times. The V and J genes are TRBV4-3 and TRBJ1-2; D is unresolved. V was shortened by 4 bases and J by 8 bases, with 20 bases between the two germline ends. The germline CDR1 and CDR2 sequences are LGHNA and YSLEER. CDR3 length: 15 residues. CDR3 loop: CASSLSQRGPWGYTF. The CDR3 DNA reads as TGCGCCAGCAGCCTTTCACAGCGAGGGCCATGGGGCTACACCTTC.